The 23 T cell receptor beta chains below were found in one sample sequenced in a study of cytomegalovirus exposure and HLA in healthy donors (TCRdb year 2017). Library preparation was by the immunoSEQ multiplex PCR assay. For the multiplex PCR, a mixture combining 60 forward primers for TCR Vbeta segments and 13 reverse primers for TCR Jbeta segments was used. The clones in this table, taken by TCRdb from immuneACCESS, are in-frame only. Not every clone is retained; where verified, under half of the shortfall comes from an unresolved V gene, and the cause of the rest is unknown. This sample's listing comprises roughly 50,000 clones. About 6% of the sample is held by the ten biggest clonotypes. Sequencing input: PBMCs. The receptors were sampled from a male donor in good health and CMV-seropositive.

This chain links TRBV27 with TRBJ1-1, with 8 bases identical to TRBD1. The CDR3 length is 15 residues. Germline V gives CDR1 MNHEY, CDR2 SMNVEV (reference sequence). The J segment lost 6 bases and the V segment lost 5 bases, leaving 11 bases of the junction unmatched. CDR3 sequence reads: CASSPETGESAEAFF. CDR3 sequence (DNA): TGTGCCAGCAGTCCGGAGACAGGGGAGTCGGCTGAAGCTTTCTTT.

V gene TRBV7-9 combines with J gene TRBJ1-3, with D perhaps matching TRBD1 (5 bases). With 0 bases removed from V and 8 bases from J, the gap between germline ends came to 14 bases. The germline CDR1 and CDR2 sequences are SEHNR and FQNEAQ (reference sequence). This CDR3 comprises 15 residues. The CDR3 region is CASSLAPLGEDTIYF. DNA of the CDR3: TGTGCCAGCAGCTTAGCGCCTTTAGGGGAGGACACCATATATTTT. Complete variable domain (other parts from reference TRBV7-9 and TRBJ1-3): DTGVSQNPRHKITKRGQNVTFRCDPISEHNRLYWYRQTLGQGPEFLTYFQNEAQLEKSRLLSDRFSAERPKGSFSTLEIQRTEQGDSAMYLCASSLAPLGEDTIYFGEGSWLTVV.

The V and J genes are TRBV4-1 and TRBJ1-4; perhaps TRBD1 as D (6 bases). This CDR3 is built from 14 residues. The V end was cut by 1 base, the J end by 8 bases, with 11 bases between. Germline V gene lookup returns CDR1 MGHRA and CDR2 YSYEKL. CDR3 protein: CASSQGPGGEKLFF. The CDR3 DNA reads TGCGCCAGCAGCCAAGGGCCGGGGGGCGAAAAACTGTTTTTT.

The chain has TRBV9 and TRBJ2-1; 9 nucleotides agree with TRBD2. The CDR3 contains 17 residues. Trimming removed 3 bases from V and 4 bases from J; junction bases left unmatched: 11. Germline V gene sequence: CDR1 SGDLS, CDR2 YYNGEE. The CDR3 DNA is TGTGCCAGCAGCGGCGGGGACTTAGCGGGGGATTACAATGAGCAGTTCTTC. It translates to CASSGGDLAGDYNEQFF. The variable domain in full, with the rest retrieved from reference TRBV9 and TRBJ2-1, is DSGVTQTPKHLITATGQRVTLRCSPRSGDLSVYWYQQSLDQGLQFLIQYYNGEERAKGNILERFSAQQFPDLHSELNLSSLELGDSALYFCASSGGDLAGDYNEQFFGPGTRLTVL.

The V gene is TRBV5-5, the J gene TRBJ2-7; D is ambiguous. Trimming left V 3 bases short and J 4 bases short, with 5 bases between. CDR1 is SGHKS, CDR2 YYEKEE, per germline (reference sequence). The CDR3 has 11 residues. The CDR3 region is CASSSLYEQYF. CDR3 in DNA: TGTGCCAGCAGCTCGTTGTACGAGCAGTACTTC.

The CDR3 sequence is CASSYFLSGLEQFF. CDR3 nucleotides: TGTGCCAGCAGTTACTTCCTCTCAGGTCTTGAGCAGTTCTTC. V and J are TRBV6-5 and TRBJ2-1; no firm D call. The germline V and J ends were trimmed by 1 base and 9 bases, with 13 bases remaining between them. This CDR3 contains 14 residues. Germline V lookup: CDR1 MNHEY, CDR2 SVGAGI.

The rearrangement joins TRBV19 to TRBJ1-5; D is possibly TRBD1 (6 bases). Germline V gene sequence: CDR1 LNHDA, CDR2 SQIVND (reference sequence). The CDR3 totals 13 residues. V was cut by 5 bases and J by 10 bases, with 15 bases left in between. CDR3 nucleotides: TGTGCCAGTAGTGCCCAGGGGTTTGGACCCCAGCATTTT. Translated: CASSAQGFGPQHF. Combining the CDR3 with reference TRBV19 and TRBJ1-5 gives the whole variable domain DGGITQSPKYLFRKEGQNVTLSCEQNLNHDAMYWYRQDPGQGLRLIYYSQIVNDFQKGDIAEGYSVSREKKESFPLTVTSAQKNPTAFYLCASSAQGFGPQHFGDGTRLSIL.

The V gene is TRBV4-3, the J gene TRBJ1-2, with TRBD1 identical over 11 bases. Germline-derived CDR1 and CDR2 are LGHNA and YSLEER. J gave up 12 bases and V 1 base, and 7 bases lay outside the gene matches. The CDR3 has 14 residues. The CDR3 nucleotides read TGCGCCAGCAGCCAAGTGGGGACAGGGGGTCTCAACACCTTC. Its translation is CASSQVGTGGLNTF.

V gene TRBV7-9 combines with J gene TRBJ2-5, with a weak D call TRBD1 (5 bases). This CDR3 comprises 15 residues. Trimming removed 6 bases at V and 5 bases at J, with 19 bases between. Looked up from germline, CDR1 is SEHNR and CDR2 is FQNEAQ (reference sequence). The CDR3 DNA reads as TGTGCCAGCAGACCTAGGGGCGGCCCAATGGAGACCCAGTACTTC. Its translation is CASRPRGGPMETQYF.

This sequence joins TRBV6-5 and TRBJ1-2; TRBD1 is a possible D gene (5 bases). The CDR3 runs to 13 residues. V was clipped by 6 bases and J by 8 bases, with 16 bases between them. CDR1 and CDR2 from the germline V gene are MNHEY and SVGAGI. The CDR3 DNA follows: TGTGCCAGCAGCCGCCGGGACTTAGGAGGCTACACCTTC. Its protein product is CASSRRDLGGYTF.

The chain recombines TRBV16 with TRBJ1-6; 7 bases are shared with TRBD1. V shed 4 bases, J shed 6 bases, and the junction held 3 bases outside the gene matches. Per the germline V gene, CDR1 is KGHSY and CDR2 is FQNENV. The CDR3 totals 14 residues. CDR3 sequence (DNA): TGTGCCAGCAGCCCGGGACAGTTTAATTCACCCCTCCACTTT. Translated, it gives CASSPGQFNSPLHF.

The CDR3 loop is CAITEAGADGYTF. CDR3 bases: TGTGCCATCACCGAAGCAGGGGCGGATGGCTACACCTTC. The chain has TRBV10-3 and TRBJ1-2, with a weak D call TRBD1 (6 bases). The V and J ends lost 7 bases and 6 bases respectively, with 15 bases between them. Germline CDR1 ENHRY, CDR2 SYGVKD. The CDR3 runs to 13 residues.

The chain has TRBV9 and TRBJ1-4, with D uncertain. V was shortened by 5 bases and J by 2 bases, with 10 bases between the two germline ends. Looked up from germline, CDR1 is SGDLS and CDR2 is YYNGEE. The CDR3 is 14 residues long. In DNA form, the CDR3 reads TGTGCCAGCAGTTATAGCGGTACTAATGAAAAACTGTTTTTT. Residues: CASSYSGTNEKLFF.

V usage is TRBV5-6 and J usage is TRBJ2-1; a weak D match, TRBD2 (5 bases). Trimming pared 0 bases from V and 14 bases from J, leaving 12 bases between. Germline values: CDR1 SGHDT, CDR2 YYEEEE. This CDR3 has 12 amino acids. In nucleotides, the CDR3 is TGTGCCAGCAGCTTGGAATCAGGACTCGAGTTCTTC. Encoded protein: CASSLESGLEFF.

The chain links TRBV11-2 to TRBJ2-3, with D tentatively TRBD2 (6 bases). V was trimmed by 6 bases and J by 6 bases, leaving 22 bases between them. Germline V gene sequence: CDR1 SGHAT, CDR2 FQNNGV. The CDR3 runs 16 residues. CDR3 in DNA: TGTGCCAGCAGAAAAGAACTAGCCCTGTCCAATGATACGCAGTATTTT. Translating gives CASRKELALSNDTQYF. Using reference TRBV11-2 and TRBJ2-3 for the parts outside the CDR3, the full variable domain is EAGVAQSPRYKIIEKRQSVAFWCNPISGHATLYWYQQILGQGPKLLIQFQNNGVVDDSQLPKDRFSAERLKGVDSTLKIQPAKLEDSAVYLCASRKELALSNDTQYFGPGTRLTVL.

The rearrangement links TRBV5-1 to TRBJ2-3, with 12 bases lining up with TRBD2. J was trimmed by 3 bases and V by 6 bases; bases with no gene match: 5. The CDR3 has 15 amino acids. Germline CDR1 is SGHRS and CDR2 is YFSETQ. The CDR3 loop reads CASTLAGGTTDTQYF. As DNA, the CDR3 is TGCGCCAGCACTCTAGCGGGGGGGACGACAGATACGCAGTATTTT.

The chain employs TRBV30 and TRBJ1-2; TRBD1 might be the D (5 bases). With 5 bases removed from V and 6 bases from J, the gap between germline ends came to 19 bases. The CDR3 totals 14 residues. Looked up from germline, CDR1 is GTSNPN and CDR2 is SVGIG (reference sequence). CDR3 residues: CAWDPGFPNDGYTF. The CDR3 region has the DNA TGTGCCTGGGATCCAGGGTTCCCTAATGATGGCTACACCTTC. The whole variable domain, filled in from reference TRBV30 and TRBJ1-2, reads SQTIHQWPATLVQPVGSPLSLECTVEGTSNPNLYWYRQAAGRGLQLLFYSVGIGQISSEVPQNLSASRPQDRQFILSSKKLLLSDSGFYLCAWDPGFPNDGYTFGSGTRLTVV.

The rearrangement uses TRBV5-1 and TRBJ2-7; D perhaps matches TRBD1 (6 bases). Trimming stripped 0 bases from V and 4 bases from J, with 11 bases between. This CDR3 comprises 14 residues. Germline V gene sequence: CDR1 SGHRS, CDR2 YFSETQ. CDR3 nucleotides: TGCGCCAGCAGCTTGGCAGGGGCTGCGTACGAGCAGTACTTC. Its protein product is CASSLAGAAYEQYF.

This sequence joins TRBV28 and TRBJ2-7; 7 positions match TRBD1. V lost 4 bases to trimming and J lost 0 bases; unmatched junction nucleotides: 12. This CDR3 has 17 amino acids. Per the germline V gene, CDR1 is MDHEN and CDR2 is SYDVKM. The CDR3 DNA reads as TGTGCCAGCAGTTCCCCCATCGGACAGGCGATCTCCTACGAGCAGTACTTC. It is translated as CASSSPIGQAISYEQYF.

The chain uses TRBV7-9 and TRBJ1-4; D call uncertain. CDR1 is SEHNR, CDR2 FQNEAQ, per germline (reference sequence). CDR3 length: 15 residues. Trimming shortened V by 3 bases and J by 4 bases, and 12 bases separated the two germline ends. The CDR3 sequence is CASSFSSGINEKLFF. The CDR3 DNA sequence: TGTGCCAGCAGCTTCAGCTCGGGGATTAATGAAAAACTGTTTTTT.

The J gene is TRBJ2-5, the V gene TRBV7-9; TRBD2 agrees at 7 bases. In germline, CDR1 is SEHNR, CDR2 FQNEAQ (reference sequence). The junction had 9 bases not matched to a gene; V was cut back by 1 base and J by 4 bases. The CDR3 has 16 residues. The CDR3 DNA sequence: TGTGCCAGCAGCTTAGACTGGACTAGGGGTGGAGAGACCCAGTACTTC. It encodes CASSLDWTRGGETQYF.

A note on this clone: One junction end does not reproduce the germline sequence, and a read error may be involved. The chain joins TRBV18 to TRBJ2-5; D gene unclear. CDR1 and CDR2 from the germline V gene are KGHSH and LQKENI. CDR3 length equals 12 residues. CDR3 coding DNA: TGTGCCAGCACGGGTAACCAAGAGGCCCAGTACTTC. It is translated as CASTGNQEAQYF.

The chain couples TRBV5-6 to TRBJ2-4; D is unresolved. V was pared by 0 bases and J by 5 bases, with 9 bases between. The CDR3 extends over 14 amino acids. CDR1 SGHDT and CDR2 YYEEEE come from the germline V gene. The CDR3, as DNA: TGTGCCAGCAGCTTGGGAGTAATTCAAAACATTCAGTACTTC. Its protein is CASSLGVIQNIQYF.